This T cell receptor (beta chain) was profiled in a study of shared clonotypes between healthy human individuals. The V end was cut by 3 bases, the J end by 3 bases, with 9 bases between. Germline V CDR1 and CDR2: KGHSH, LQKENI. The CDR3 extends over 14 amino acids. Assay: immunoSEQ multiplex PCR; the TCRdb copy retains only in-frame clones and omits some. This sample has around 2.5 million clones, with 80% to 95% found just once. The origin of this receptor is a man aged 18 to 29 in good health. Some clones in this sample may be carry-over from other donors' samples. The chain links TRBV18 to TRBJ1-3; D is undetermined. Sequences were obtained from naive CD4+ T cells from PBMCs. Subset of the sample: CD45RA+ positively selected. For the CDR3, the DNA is TGTGCCAGCTCACCTTCCATTCTTGGAAACACCATATATTTT. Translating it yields CASSPSILGNTIYF.